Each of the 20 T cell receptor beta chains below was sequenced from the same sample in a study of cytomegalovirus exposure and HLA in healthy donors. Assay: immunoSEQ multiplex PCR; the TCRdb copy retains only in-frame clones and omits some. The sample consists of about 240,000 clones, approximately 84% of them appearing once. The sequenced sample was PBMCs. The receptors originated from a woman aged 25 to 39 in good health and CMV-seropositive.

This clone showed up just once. CDR3: CASSSGGTTYYEQYF. CDR3 sequence (DNA): TGTGCCAGCAGCTCGGGGGGGACTACATACTACGAGCAGTACTTC. The gene calls are TRBV11-2 and TRBJ2-7; TRBD2 matches at 8 bases. Germline CDR1 and CDR2: SGHAT and FQNNGV. The CDR3 has 15 amino acids. V gave up 4 bases and J gave up 3 bases; unmatched junction bases: 8. Based on the CDR3 plus reference TRBV11-2 and TRBJ2-7, the full variable domain is EAGVAQSPRYKIIEKRQSVAFWCNPISGHATLYWYQQILGQGPKLLIQFQNNGVVDDSQLPKDRFSAERLKGVDSTLKIQPAKLEDSAVYLCASSSGGTTYYEQYFGPGTRLTVT.

The CDR3 spells CASNRPTQREAYEQYF. The DNA of the CDR3 is TGTGCCAGCAATCGCCCGACACAGCGGGAGGCGTACGAGCAGTACTTC. The chain recombines TRBV21-1 with TRBJ2-7; the D segment call TRBD2 is taken from the table without a DNA check. TRBV21-1 is marked as a pseudogene. The CDR3 consists of 16 residues.

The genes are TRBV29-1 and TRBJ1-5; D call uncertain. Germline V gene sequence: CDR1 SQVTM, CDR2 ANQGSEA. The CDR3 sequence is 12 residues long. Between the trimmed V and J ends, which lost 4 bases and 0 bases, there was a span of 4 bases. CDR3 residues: CSVANSNQPQHF. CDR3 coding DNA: TGCAGCGTTGCAAATAGCAATCAGCCCCAGCATTTT.

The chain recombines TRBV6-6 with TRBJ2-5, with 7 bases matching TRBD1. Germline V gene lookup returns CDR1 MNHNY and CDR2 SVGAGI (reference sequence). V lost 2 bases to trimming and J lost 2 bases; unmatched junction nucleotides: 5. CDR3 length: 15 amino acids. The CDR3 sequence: CASSYAGRGQETQYF. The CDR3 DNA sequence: TGTGCCAGCAGTTACGCCGGCAGGGGGCAAGAGACCCAGTACTTC.

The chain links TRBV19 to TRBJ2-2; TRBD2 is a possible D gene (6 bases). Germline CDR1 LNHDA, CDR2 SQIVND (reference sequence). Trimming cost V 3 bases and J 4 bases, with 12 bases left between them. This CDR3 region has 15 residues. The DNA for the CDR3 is TGTGCCAGTAGTATCTCGGGAGTTGCCACCGGGGAGCTGTTTTTT. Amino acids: CASSISGVATGELFF.

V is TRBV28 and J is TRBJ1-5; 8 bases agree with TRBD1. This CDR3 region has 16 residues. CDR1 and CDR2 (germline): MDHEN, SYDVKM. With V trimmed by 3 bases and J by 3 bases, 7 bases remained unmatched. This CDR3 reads CASSFSDRGFNQPQHF. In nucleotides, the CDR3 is TGTGCCAGCAGTTTCTCCGACAGGGGATTCAATCAGCCCCAGCATTTT.

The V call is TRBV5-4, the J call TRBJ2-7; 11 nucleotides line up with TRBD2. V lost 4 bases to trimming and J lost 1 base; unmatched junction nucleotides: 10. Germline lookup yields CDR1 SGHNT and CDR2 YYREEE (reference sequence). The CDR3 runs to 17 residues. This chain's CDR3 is CASSNLGLAGISYEQYF. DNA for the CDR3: TGTGCCAGCAGCAACTTAGGACTAGCGGGTATATCCTACGAGCAGTACTTC. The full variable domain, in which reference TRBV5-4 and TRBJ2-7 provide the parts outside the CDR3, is ETGVTQSPTHLIKTRGQQVTLRCSSQSGHNTVSWYQQALGQGPQFIFQYYREEENGRGNFPPRFSGLQFPNYSSELNVNALELDDSALYLCASSNLGLAGISYEQYFGPGTRLTVT.

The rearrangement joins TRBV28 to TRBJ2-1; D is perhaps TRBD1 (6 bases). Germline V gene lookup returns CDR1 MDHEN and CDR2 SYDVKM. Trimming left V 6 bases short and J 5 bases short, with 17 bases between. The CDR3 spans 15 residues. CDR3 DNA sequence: TGTGCCAGCAGCCCAGGGGATTCCCCCCACAATGAGCAGTTCTTC. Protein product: CASSPGDSPHNEQFF.

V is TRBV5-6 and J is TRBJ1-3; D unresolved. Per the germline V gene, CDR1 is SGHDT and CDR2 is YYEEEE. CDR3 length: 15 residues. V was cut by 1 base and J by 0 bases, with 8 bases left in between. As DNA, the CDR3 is TGTGCCAGCAGCTTGAACGTCTACTCTGGAAACACCATATATTTT. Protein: CASSLNVYSGNTIYF.

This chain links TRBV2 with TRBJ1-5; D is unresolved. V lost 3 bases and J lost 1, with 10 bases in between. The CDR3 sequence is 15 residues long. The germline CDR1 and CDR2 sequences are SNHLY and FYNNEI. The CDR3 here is CASSDTGLSNQPQHF. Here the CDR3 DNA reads TGTGCCAGCAGTGATACGGGGTTGAGCAATCAGCCCCAGCATTTT.

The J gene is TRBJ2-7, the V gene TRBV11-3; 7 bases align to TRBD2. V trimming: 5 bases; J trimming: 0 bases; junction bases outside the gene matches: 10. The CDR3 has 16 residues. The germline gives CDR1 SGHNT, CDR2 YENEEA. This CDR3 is CASSPRGDLHSYEQYF. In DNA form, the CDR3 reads TGTGCCAGCAGCCCCCGGGGGGACCTACACTCCTACGAGCAGTACTTC.

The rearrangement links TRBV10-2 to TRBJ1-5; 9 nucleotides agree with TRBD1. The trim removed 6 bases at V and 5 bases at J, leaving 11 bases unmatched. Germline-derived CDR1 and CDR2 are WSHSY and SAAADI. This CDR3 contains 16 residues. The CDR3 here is CASRNPGGTGYQPQHF. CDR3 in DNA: TGCGCCAGCAGAAATCCCGGAGGGACAGGGTATCAGCCCCAGCATTTT.

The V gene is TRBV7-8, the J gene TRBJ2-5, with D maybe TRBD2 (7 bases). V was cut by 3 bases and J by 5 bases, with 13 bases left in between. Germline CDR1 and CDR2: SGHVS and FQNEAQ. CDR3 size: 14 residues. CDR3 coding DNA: TGTGCCAGCAGCTTGACTAGCAGGGGCGAGACCCAGTACTTC. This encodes CASSLTSRGETQYF.

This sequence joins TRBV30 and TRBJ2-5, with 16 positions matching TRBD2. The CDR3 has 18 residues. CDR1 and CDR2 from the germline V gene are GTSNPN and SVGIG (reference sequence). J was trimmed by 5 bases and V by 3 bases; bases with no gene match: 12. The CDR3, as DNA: TGTGCCTGGAGGGGGTGGGGACTAGCGGGAGGGCTCTTCGAGACCCAGTACTTC. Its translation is CAWRGWGLAGGLFETQYF.

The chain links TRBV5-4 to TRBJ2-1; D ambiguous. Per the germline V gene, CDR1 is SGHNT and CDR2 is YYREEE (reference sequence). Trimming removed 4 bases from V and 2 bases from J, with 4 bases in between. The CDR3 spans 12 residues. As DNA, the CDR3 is TGTGCCAGCAGCCAGACCTACAATGAGCAGTTCTTC. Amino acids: CASSQTYNEQFF.

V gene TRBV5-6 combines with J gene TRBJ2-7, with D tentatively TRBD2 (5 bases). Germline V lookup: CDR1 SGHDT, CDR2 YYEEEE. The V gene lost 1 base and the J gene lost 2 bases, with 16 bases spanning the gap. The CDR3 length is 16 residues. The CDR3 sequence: CASSLKNPSRTYEQYF. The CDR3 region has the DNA TGTGCCAGCAGCTTGAAGAACCCTAGCCGAACCTACGAGCAGTACTTC. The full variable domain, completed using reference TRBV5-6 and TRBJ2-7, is DAGVTQSPTHLIKTRGQQVTLRCSPKSGHDTVSWYQQALGQGPQFIFQYYEEEERQRGNFPDRFSGHQFPNYSSELNVNALLLGDSALYLCASSLKNPSRTYEQYFGPGTRLTVT.

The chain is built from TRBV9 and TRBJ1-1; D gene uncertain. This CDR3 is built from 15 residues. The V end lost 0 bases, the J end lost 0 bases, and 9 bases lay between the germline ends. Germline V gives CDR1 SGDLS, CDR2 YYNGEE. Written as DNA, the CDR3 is TGTGCCAGCAGCGTAGATCTGGAGATGAACACTGAAGCTTTCTTT. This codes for CASSVDLEMNTEAFF.

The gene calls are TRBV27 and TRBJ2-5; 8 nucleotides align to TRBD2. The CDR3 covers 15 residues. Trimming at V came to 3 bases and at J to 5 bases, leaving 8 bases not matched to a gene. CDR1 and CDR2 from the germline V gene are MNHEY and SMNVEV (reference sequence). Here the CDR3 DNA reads TGTGCCAGCAGTTTCGGGAGGGGGGGCCGGGAGACCCAGTACTTC. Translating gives CASSFGRGGRETQYF.

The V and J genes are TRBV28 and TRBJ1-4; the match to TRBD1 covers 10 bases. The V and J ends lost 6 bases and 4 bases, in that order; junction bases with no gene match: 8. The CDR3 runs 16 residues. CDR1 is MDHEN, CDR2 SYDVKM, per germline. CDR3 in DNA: TGTGCCAGCAGCCCGGCCCGGACAGGGGGTAATGAAAAACTGTTTTTT. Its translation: CASSPARTGGNEKLFF.

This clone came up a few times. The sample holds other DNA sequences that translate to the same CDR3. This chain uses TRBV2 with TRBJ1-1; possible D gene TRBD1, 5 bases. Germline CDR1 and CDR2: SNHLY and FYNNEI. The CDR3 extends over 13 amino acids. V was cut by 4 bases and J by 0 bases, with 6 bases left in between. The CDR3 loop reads CASSVGLNTEAFF. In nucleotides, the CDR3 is TGTGCCAGCAGTGTGGGGCTGAACACTGAAGCTTTCTTT. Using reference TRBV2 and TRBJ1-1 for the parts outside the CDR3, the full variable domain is EPEVTQTPSHQVTQMGQEVILRCVPISNHLYFYWYRQILGQKVEFLVSFYNNEISEKSEIFDDQFSVERPDGSNFTLKIRSTKLEDSAMYFCASSVGLNTEAFFGQGTRLTVV.